This T cell receptor (beta chain) was obtained from a study of shared clonotypes between healthy human individuals. Germline CDR1 SGHVS, CDR2 FNYEAQ. This CDR3 has 16 amino acids. Trimming took 5 bases from V and 2 from J; bases not matched to a gene: 8. Notes on the study in general: Donor scarcity curtailed the genetic and exposure-history diversity represented herein.

Over several immunoSEQ plates, each subset's genomic DNA was distributed in even portions. Clones were sequenced by immunoSEQ multiplex PCR, and TCRdb holds only the in-frame ones, with some missing. The data show about 1 million clones, under 80% seen once. As regards this clone: The antigen is not known.

Participating donors were healthy, HIV-negative adults free of recent acute infections or vaccinations. The specimen sequenced was memory CD4+ T cells sorted from blood. Subset denoted: CD45RA-negative fraction. This chain links TRBV7-6 with TRBJ1-2, with TRBD1 matching 10 bases. The receptor was isolated from a young man in good health. CDR3: CASSAYLGQGNYGYTF. CDR3 bases: TGTGCCAGCAGCGCGTATCTGGGACAGGGGAACTATGGCTACACCTTC.